These T cell receptor beta chains were read from a single sample in a study of T cell responses to AZD1222 COVID-19 vaccine. The assay was immunoSEQ multiplex PCR, and TCRdb's table has in-frame clones only and misses some. This sample has 130,000 to 150,000 clones, with approximately 90% found just once. Sequences were derived from peripheral blood, sampled on day 0 of AZD1222 vaccination. All receptors come from an adult in good health. Both conserved end residues are part of each CDR3.

TRBJ2-1 TRBV5-6 CASRETRTVGNEQFF
TRBJ1-4 TRBV7-9 CASSLDVQGRSEKLFF
TRBJ2-7 TRBV6-5 CASSRPGQNEQYF
TRBJ1-3 TRBV9 CASSASQSSGNTIYF
TRBJ2-1 TRBV6-1 CASSEASGGSGHEQFF
TRBJ1-2 TRBV18 CASSAGAGYGYTF
TRBJ2-7 TRBV19 CASSIAPSYEQYF
TRBJ2-7 TRBV7-9 CASSLRTGDEQYF
TRBJ1-1 TRBV10-1 CASSEGMNTEAFF
TRBJ1-4 TRBV2 CASSEEEVREKLFF
TRBJ2-6 TRBV6-2/TRBV6-3 CASSWDSSGANVLTF
TRBJ2-2 TRBV4-2 CASSQDTQGYGTGELFF
TRBJ1-4 TRBV18 CASSPTINEKLFF
TRBJ1-1 TRBV6-5 CASSKTGAMNTEAFF
TRBJ1-1 TRBV27 CASSNREKFTEAFF
TRBJ2-1 TRBV24-1 CATGGTSVRDEQFF
TRBJ1-1 TRBV19 CASSPEGYTEAFF
TRBJ2-3 TRBV18 CASSPEAGGAPDTQYF
TRBJ1-2 TRBV29-1 CSVESTNDYGYTF
TRBJ1-2 TRBV7-9 CASSSSGAVYGYTF
TRBJ2-1 TRBV30 CAWSRLAGYRNEQFF
TRBJ1-4 TRBV3-1/TRBV3-2 CASSTGDVAEKLFF
TRBJ1-2 TRBV12-3/TRBV12-4 CASSSRVSHGYTF
TRBJ1-5 TRBV28 CASSPDPNQPQHF
TRBJ1-2 TRBV18 CASSPRYTARSYGYTF
TRBJ1-5 TRBV10-3 CAISVGSRSNQPQHF
TRBJ2-7 TRBV5-6 CASSLVGTGLEQYF
TRBJ2-5 TRBV5-4 CASSLAPQGSLETQYF
TRBJ2-7 TRBV28 CASSLPGSHVQYF
TRBJ2-1 TRBV27 CASSLGARPNNEQFF
TRBJ1-2 TRBV29-1 CSVGATGALNYGYTF
TRBJ2-5 TRBV11-2 CASSPTGRETQYF
TRBJ2-3 TRBV7-2 CASSLVMTDTQYF
TRBJ1-1 TRBV5-8 CASSPQGYGAFF
TRBJ2-3 TRBV28 CASTQGDTQYF
TRBJ1-2 TRBV28 CASLRAVGTGEYGYTF
TRBJ1-2 TRBV27 CASSLQGANYGYTF
TRBJ1-5 TRBV18 CASSPGLGGQPQHF
TRBJ2-7 TRBV10-2 CASSDRTDLSYEQYF
TRBJ1-1 TRBV2 CASMKVRTNTEAFF
TRBJ2-1 TRBV6-1 CASSEARTRTLLLPFF
TRBJ1-6 TRBV5-1 CASSLAASSYNSPLHF
TRBJ1-2 TRBV4-1 CASSQAMANYGYTF
TRBJ1-6 TRBV19 CASSIPGRGSYNSPLHF
TRBJ2-5 TRBV4-1 CASSQGGSQETQYF
TRBJ1-1 TRBV28 CASSSGFNTEAFF
TRBJ2-1 TRBV6-4 CASSTGNEQFF
TRBJ2-1 TRBV20-1 CSASGDVEQFF
TRBJ2-4 TRBV7-9 CASSLTLADIQYF
TRBJ2-5 TRBV24-1 CATSDLYNQQETQYF
TRBJ2-7 TRBV6-5 CASSRRETTYEQYF
TRBJ2-1 TRBV27 CASSLGFLYNEQFF
TRBJ2-7 TRBV5-1 CASSLVEVGEQYF
TRBJ1-1 TRBV9 CASTTQSGGLTEAFF
TRBJ2-2 TRBV14 CASSQDFGGTGELFF